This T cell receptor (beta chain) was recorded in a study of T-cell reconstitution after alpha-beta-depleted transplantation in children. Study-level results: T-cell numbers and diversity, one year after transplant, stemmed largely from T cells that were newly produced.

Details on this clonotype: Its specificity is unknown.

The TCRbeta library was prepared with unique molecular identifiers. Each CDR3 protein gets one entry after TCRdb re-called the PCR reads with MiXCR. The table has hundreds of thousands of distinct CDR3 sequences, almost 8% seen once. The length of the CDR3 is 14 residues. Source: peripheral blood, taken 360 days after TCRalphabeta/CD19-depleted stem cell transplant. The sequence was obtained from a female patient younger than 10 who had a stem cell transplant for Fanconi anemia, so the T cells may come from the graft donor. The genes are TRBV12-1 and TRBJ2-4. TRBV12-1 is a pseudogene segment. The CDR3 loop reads CARGFGPGKNDQYF. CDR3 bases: TGTGCCAGGGGCTTTGGGCCGGGCAAAAATGATCAGTACTTC.